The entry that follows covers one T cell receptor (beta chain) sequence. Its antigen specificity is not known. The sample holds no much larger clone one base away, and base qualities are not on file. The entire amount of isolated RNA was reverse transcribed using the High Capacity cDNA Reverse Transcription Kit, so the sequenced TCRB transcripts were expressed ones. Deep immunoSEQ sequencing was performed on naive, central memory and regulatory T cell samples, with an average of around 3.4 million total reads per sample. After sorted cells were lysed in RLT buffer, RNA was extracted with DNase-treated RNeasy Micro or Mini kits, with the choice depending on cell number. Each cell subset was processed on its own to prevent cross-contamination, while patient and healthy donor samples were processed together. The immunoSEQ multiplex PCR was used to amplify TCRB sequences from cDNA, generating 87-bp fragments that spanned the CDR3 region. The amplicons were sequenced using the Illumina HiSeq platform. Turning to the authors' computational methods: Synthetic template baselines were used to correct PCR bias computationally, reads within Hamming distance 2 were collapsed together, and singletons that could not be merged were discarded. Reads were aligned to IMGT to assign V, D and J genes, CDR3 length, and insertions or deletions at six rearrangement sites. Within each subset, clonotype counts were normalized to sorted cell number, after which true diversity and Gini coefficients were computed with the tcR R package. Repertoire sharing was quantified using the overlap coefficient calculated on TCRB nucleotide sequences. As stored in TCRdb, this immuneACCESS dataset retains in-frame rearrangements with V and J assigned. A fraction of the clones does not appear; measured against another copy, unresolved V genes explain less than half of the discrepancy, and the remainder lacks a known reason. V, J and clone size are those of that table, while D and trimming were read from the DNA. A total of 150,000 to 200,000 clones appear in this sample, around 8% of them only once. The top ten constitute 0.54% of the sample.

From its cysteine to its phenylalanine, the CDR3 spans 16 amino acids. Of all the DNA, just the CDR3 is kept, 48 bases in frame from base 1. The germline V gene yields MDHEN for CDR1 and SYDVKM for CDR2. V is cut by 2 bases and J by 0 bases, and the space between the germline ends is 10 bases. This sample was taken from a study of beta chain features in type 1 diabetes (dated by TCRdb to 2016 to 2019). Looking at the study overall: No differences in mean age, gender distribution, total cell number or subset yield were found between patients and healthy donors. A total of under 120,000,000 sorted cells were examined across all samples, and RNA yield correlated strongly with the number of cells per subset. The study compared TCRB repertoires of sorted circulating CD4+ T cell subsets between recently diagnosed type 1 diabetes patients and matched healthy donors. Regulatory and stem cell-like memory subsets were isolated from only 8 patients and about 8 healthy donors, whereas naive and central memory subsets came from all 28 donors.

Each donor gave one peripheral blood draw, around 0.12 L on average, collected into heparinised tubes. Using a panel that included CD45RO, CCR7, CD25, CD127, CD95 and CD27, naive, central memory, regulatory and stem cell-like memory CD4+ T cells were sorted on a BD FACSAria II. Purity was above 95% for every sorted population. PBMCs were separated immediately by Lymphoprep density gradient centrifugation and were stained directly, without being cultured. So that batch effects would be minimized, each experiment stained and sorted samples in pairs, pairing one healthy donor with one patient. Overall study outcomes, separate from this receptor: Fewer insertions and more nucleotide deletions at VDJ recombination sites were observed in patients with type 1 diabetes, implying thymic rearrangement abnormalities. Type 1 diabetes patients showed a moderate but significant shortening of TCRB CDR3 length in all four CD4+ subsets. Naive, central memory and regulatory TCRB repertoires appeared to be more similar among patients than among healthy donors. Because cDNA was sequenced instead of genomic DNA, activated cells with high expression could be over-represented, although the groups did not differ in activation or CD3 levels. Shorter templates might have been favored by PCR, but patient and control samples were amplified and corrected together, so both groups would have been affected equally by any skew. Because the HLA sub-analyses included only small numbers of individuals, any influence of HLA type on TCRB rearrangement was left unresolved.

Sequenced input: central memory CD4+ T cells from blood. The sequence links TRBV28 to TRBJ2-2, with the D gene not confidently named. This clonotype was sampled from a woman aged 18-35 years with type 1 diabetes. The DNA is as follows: TGTGCCAGCAGTTTAAGTTACAGTACGAACACCGGGGAGCTGTTTTTT. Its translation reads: CASSLSYSTNTGELFF.